This TCR beta chain emerged from a study of T cell responses to AZD1222 COVID-19 vaccine (dated by TCRdb to the early 2020s). Turning to the overall study: AZD1222 recipients whose second dose came at about 4 weeks and those whose second dose came at about 12 weeks were combined into one group, since spike-specific TCR depth and breadth did not differ between the two schedules. TCR sequencing was performed for some 250 trial participants, of whom 200 to 220 were given two doses of AZD1222 and around 25 were given two doses of MenACWY control vaccine. Enrollment into the trials was organized by age into subgroups of 18-55, 56-69 and 70-plus years, and those subgroups contained 148, 28 and 57 TCR-sequenced participants, respectively.

Findings and caveats that apply to the study as a whole: CD4 TCRs associated with the vaccine covered the entire spike protein, and the dominant responses were in regions 160-218 and 743-854. Because no day 14 peak-response samples were available, repertoires were characterized only after the peak T cell response. Conclusions about previously exposed vaccinees are limited because only five or six AZD1222 recipients were SARS-CoV-2 seropositive at baseline. Most participants were white British and females outnumbered males, and the authors suggested that clonal diversity may have been underestimated. After two AZD1222 doses, spike-specific TCR breadth and depth were significantly higher than at day 0 and than in MenACWY recipients. In the small 56-69-year group, the increase in depth fell short of significance, most likely because of low power. Reportedly, almost half of the unique spike-specific TCRs recognized epitopes lying outside the regions that are mutated in the B.1.351 and B.1.1.7 variants.

In the paper's terms, the time point label means: baseline before first vaccination. Samples from vaccinated people were obtained from the UK trials COV001 and COV002, which included a single-blind randomized controlled phase 2/3 trial of AZD1222 (ChAdOx1 nCoV-19) in healthy adults. For TCRbeta chain sequencing, PBMC samples were collected from trial participants at day 0 and at day 28 after the second dose. V and J are truncated by 4 bases and 0 bases respectively, leaving an intervening sequence of 13 bases. CDR1 LNHDA and CDR2 SQIVND are derived from the germline V gene (reference sequence). From the cysteine through the phenylalanine, the CDR3 covers 16 amino acids. Only CDR3 DNA remains: 48 bases, in frame from the first base. For this clone: What this receptor recognizes is not known. Per-nucleotide qualities are absent, and no much larger clonotype sits a single base away.

The CDR3 regions of human TCRbeta chains were analyzed by immunosequencing. In the paper's pipeline: Repertoire TCRs were matched against a reference library of SARS-CoV-2-specific TCRs generated with the MIRA antigen-specificity platform. Breadth was defined as the fraction of unique TCRs that were SARS-CoV-2-associated, and depth was defined as the fraction of total T cells that were SARS-CoV-2-associated. Each spike-specific TCR was assigned to its reactive spike region and to a CD4 or CD8 class using the MIRA data. Log10-transformed breadth and depth values were compared by one-way ANOVA with Sidak's multiple comparisons tests. TCRdb holds this immuneACCESS table with in-frame rearrangements only. Some clones are missing; in checked studies, unresolved V genes explain under half, and the rest has no known cause. V, J and clone size are those of that table, while D and trimming were read from the DNA. This sample is represented by under 150,000 clones; 93% of them were singletons. Around 4.7% of the sample is held by the ten biggest clonotypes.

The receptor was isolated from an adult in good health. The sequenced sample was peripheral blood, obtained on day 0 of AZD1222 vaccination. The rearranged segments are TRBV19 and TRBJ1-3, and possibly TRBD1, on 5 matching bases. The CDR3 loop reads CASSTKVGGSGNTIYF. The sequenced DNA: TGTGCCAGTAGTACCAAGGTTGGGGGCTCTGGAAACACCATATATTTT.